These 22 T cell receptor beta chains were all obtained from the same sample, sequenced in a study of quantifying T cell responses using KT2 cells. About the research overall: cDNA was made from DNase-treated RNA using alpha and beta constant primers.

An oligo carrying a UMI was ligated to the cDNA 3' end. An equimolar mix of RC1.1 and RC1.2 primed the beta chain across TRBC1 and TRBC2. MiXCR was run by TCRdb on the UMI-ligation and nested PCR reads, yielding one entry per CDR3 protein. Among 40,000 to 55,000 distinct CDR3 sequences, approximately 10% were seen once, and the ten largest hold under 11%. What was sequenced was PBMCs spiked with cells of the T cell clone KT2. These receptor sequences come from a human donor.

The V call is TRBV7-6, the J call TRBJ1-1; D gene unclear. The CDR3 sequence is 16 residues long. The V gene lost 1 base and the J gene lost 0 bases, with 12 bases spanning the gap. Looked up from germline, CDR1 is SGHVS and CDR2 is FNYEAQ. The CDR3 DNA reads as TGTGCCAGCAGCTTAGGGGAGGAACCAATGAACACTGAAGCTTTCTTT. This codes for CASSLGEEPMNTEAFF.

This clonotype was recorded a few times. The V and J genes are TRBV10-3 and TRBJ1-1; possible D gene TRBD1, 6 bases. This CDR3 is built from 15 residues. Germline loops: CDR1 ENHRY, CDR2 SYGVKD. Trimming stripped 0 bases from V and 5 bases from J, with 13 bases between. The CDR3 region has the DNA TGTGCCATCAGTGAGTCCGGCACAGGGCGGACTGAAGCTTTCTTT. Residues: CAISESGTGRTEAFF.

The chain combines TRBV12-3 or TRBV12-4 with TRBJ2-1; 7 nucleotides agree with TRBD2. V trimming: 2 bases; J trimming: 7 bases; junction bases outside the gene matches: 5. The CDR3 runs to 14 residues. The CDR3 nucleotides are TGTGCCAGCAGTTTACAAGCGGGGAATAATGAGCAGTTCTTC. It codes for CASSLQAGNNEQFF.

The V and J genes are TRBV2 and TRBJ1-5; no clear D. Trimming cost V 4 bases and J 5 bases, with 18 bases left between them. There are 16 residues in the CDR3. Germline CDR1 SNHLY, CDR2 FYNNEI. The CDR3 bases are TGTGCCAGCAGTGGGCCAGCCGTCGTATATGATCAGCCCCAGCATTTT. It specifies CASSGPAVVYDQPQHF. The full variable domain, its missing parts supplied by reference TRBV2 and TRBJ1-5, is EPEVTQTPSHQVTQMGQEVILRCVPISNHLYFYWYRQILGQKVEFLVSFYNNEISEKSEIFDDQFSVERPDGSNFTLKIRSTKLEDSAMYFCASSGPAVVYDQPQHFGDGTRLSIL.

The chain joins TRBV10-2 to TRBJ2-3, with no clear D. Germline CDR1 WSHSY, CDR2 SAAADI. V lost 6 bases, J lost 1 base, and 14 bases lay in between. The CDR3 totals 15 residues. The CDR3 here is CASRRYGVGTDTQYF. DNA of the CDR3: TGCGCCAGCAGAAGGTACGGCGTTGGCACAGATACGCAGTATTTT.

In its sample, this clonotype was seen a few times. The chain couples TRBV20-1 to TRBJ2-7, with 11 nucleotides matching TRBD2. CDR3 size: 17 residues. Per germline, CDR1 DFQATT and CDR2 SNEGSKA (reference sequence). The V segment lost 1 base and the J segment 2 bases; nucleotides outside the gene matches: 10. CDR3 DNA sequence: TGCAGTGCTAGAGGTCGGAAAGGGACTAGCGGCCCCTACGAGCAGTACTTC. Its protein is CSARGRKGTSGPYEQYF.

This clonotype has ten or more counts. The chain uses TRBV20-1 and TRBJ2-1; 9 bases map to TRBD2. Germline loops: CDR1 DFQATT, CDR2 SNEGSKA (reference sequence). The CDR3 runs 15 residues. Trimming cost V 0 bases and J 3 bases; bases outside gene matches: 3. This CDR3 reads CSARDLAGDYNEQFF. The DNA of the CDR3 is TGCAGTGCTAGAGATTTAGCGGGAGACTACAATGAGCAGTTCTTC.

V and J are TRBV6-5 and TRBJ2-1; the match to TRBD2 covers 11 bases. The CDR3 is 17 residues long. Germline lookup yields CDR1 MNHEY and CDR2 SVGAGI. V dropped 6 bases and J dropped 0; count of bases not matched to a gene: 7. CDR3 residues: CASRRGLAVSSYNEQFF. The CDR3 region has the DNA TGTGCCAGCAGACGGGGACTAGCGGTAAGCTCCTACAATGAGCAGTTCTTC.

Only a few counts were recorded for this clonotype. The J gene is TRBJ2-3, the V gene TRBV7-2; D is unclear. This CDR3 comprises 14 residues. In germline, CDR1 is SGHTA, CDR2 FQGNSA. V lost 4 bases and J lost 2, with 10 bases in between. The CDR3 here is CASSSGRFTDTQYF. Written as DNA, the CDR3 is TGTGCCAGCAGCTCAGGACGGTTCACAGATACGCAGTATTTT.

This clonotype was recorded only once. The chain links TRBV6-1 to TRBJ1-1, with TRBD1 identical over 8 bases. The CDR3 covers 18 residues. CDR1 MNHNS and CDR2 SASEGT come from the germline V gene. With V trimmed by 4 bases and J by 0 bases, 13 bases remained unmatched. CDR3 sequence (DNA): TGTGCCAGCAGTGCGGCGTCAGGGGGCGCGAGGATGAACACTGAAGCTTTCTTT. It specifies CASSAASGGARMNTEAFF.

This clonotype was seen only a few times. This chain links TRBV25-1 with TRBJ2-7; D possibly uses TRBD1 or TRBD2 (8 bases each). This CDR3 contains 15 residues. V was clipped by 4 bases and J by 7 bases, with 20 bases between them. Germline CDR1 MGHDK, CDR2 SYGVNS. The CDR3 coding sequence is TGTGCCAGCAGTGGTACAGGGGGTATAGCGGGAGAGCAGTACTTC. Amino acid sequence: CASSGTGGIAGEQYF.

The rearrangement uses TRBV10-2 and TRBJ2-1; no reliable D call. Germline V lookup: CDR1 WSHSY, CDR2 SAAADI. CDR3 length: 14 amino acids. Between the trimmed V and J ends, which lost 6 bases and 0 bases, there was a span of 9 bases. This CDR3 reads CASSLVSSYNEQFF. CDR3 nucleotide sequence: TGCGCCAGCAGCTTAGTCAGCTCCTACAATGAGCAGTTCTTC.

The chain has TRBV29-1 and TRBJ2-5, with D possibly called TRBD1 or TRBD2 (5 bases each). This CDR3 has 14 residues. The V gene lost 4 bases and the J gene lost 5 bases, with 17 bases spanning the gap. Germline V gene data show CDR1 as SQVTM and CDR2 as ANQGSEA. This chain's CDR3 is CSVVGTDGLETQYF. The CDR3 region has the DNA TGCAGCGTTGTAGGGACGGACGGTCTGGAGACCCAGTACTTC. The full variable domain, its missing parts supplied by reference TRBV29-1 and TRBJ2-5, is SAVISQKPSRDICQRGTSLTIQCQVDSQVTMMFWYRQQPGQSLTLIATANQGSEATYESGFVIDKFPISRPNLTFSTLTVSNMSPEDSSIYLCSVVGTDGLETQYFGPGTRLLVL.

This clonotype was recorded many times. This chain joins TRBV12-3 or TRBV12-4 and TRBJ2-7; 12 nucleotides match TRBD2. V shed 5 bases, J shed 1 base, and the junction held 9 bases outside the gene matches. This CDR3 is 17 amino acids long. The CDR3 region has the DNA TGTGCCAGCAGTCCGCCCCGACTAGCGGGAGTATCCTACGAGCAGTACTTC. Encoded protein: CASSPPRLAGVSYEQYF.

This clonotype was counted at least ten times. The CDR3 bases are TGTGCCAGCATGCGGGACAGGCGTGATACGCAGTATTTT. Translation: CASMRDRRDTQYF. This sequence joins TRBV12-3 or TRBV12-4 and TRBJ2-3; 8 bases agree with TRBD1. Losses at the gene ends were 7 bases for V and 6 bases for J; bases not matched to a gene: 6. This CDR3 is built from 13 residues.

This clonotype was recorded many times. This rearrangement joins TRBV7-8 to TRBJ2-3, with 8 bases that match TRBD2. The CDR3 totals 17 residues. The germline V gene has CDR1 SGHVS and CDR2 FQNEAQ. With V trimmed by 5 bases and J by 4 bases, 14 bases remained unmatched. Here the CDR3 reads CASSPTRSGGHSDTQYF. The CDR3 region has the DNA TGTGCCAGCAGCCCAACCCGCAGCGGGGGCCACTCAGATACGCAGTATTTT.

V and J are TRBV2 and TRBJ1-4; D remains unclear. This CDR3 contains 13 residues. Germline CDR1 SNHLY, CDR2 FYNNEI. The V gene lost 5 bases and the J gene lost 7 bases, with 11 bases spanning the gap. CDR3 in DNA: TGTGCCAGCAGTATCCAGTCTGGTGAAAAACTGTTTTTT. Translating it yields CASSIQSGEKLFF.

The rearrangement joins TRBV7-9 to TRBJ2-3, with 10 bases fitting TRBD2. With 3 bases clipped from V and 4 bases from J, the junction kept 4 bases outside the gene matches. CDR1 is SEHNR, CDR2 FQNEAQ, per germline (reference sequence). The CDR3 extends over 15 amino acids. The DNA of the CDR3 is TGTGCCAGCAGCTTCGTAGCGGGAGGTTCAGATACGCAGTATTTT. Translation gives CASSFVAGGSDTQYF.

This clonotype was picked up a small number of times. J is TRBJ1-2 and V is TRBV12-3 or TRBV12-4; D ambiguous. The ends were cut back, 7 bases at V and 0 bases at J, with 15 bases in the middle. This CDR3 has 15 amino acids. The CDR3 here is CASKIHSPTNYGYTF. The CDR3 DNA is TGTGCCAGCAAAATCCACAGTCCGACTAACTATGGCTACACCTTC.

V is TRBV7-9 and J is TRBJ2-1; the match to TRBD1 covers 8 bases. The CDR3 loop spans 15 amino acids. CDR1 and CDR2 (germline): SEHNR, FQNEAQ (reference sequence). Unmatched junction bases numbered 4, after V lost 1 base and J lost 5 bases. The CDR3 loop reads CASSLGQGSNNEQFF. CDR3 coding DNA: TGTGCCAGCAGCTTAGGACAGGGGTCTAACAATGAGCAGTTCTTC.

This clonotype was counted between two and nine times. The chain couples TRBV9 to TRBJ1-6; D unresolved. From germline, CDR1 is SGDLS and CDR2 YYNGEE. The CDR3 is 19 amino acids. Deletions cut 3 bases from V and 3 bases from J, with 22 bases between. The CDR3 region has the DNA TGTGCCAGCAGCGGACTACGCTACTCGGACTGGGTCTATAATTCACCCCTCCACTTT. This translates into CASSGLRYSDWVYNSPLHF.

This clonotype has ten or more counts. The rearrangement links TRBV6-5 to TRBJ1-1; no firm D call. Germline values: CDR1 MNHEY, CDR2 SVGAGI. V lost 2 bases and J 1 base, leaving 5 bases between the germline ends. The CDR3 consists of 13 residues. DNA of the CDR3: TGTGCCAGCAGTTACGGCAGGAACACTGAAGCTTTCTTT. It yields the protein CASSYGRNTEAFF.